This T cell receptor beta chain was recorded in a study of shared clonotypes between healthy human individuals. The CDR3 runs to 15 residues. In germline, CDR1 is SGHRS, CDR2 YFSETQ. V lost 0 bases to trimming and J lost 0 bases, with 10 bases between them. Using immunoSEQ multiplex PCR, the repertoire was profiled, and TCRdb retains in-frame clones only, with some absent. The data hold 2 million to 2.5 million clones, with about 93% observed a single time. Naive-designated CD8 cells lacked CD45RO, were positively enriched for CCR7, and omitted terminally differentiated effector memory CD45RA+ cells.

This receptor was taken from a man aged 18 to 30 in good health. Some clones in this sample may be carry-over from other donors' samples. The sequencing input was naive CD8+ T cells from PBMCs. The chain uses TRBV5-1 and TRBJ2-7, with D possibly TRBD1 on 6 matching bases. The CDR3 sequence: CASSLDGQPSYEQYF. CDR3 in DNA: TGCGCCAGCAGCTTGGATGGACAGCCCTCCTACGAGCAGTACTTC.